The rows below give T cell receptor beta chains drawn from one sample of a study of CD8+CD57+ T cells in acquired aplastic anemia. One entry per CDR3 protein, called by TCRdb with MiXCR from the reads. This sample carries about 180,000 distinct CDR3 sequences, around 50% of them seen once, and the ten largest clones take over 10%. Sequenced material: sorted CD4+, CD8+, or CD8+CD57+ T cells (not recorded which) from PBMCs. The receptor set was obtained from a human donor with aplastic anemia. Each CDR3 is given with its conserved first and last residue. Each record gives: clone size, D gene, J gene, V gene, CDR3 DNA, CDR3 protein. The D gene is left open where the match is weak. Some rows mark clone size as missing; the rest say once, few, many or name a class of expanded clone.

size: many; D: .; J: TRBJ1-4; V: TRBV12-3/TRBV12-4; DNA: TGTGCCAGCAGTACAAGGAGAGTTCGAAAACTGTTTTTT; CDR3: CASSTRRVRKLFF
size: .; D: TRBD1; J: TRBJ2-5; V: TRBV2; DNA: TGTGCCAGCAGTGCTACGGGACAGGGTGGAGAGACCCAGTACTTC; CDR3: CASSATGQGGETQYF
size: few; D: .; J: TRBJ1-2; V: TRBV29-1; DNA: TGCAGCGTTGATGTTAACTATGGCTACACCTTC; CDR3: CSVDVNYGYTF
size: .; D: .; J: TRBJ1-1; V: TRBV7-8; DNA: TGTGCCAGCAGCTTAAGCGGTCGAAGGAGAACGAACACTGAAGCTTTCTTT; CDR3: CASSLSGRRRTNTEAFF
size: .; D: .; J: TRBJ2-7; V: TRBV24-1; DNA: TGTGCCACCAGTGACCATTCGAAGGCAGGAAGATACTTC; CDR3: CATSDHSKAGRYF
size: .; D: .; J: TRBJ2-3; V: TRBV18; DNA: TGTGCCAGCTCACCAAACGCCGGGGCGGGAGATACGCAGTATTTT; CDR3: CASSPNAGAGDTQYF
size: .; D: .; J: TRBJ1-3; V: TRBV10-3; DNA: TGTGCCATCATCCACAACGCTGGAAACACCATATATTTT; CDR3: CAIIHNAGNTIYF
size: many; D: TRBD1; J: TRBJ2-5; V: TRBV6-1; DNA: TGTGCCAGCAGTGAAAGCTATGCAGGGGGCAGGGAGACCCAGTACTTC; CDR3: CASSESYAGGRETQYF
size: few; D: .; J: TRBJ1-6; V: TRBV25-1; DNA: TGTGCCAGCCGCGGGACGGTTAATTCACCCCTCCACTTT; CDR3: CASRGTVNSPLHF
size: many; D: TRBD1; J: TRBJ2-7; V: TRBV6-1; DNA: TGTGCCAGCAGACCAGGGGGTCACGAGCAGTACTTC; CDR3: CASRPGGHEQYF
size: .; D: TRBD1; J: TRBJ1-4; V: TRBV11-2; DNA: TGTGCCAGCAGCTTAGACGCCCGGAGGACAGGGAATGAAAAACTGTTTTTT; CDR3: CASSLDARRTGNEKLFF
size: .; D: TRBD1; J: TRBJ1-6; V: TRBV25-1; DNA: TGTGCCAGCAGTGCCCCCGGGACAGGGCCGTCACCCCTCCACTTT; CDR3: CASSAPGTGPSPLHF
size: many; D: .; J: TRBJ1-4; V: TRBV19; DNA: TGTGCCAGTAGTATACGTCCAGGGCTGAGTAATGAAAAACTGTTTTTT; CDR3: CASSIRPGLSNEKLFF
size: few; D: .; J: TRBJ2-3; V: TRBV10-2; DNA: TGCGCCAGCAAGGTAGGGGTAATTGGCACAGATACGCAGTATTTT; CDR3: CASKVGVIGTDTQYF
size: many; D: TRBD1; J: TRBJ1-2; V: TRBV6-5; DNA: TGTGCCAGCAGTTATAACAGGGGCAAGAATGGCTACACCTTC; CDR3: CASSYNRGKNGYTF
size: .; D: TRBD2; J: TRBJ2-3; V: TRBV10-3; DNA: TGCGCCATCAGTGAGGGGCGACTAGCAACAGATATGCAGTATTTT; CDR3: CAISEGRLATDMQYF
size: .; D: TRBD2; J: TRBJ2-7; V: TRBV28; DNA: TGTGCCAGCAGAGCAGCGGGGTCCTACGAGCAGTACTTC; CDR3: CASRAAGSYEQYF
size: many; D: .; J: TRBJ1-5; V: TRBV19; DNA: TGTGCCAGTACCCGGGACAACAATCAGCCCCAGCATTTT; CDR3: CASTRDNNQPQHF
size: many; D: TRBD1; J: TRBJ1-1; V: TRBV20-1; DNA: TGCAGTGCTAGAAAGGGGGCGGGCACTGAAGCTTTCTTT; CDR3: CSARKGAGTEAFF
size: .; D: .; J: TRBJ2-1; V: TRBV2; DNA: TGTGCCAGCTTCTTGATGGTCAATGAGCAGTTCTTC; CDR3: CASFLMVNEQFF
size: once; D: .; J: TRBJ1-2; V: TRBV19; DNA: TGTGCCAGTAGTTTGGGCTCCCTCAACTATGGCTACACCTTC; CDR3: CASSLGSLNYGYTF
size: .; D: TRBD1; J: TRBJ2-3; V: TRBV6-1; DNA: TGTGCCAGCAGTCAGGGGGCGGAAGATACGCAGTATTTT; CDR3: CASSQGAEDTQYF
size: .; D: .; J: TRBJ2-7; V: TRBV2; DNA: TGTGCCAGCAAAGGATATGGGCCCGGGGAGCTGTACTTC; CDR3: CASKGYGPGELYF
size: .; D: .; J: TRBJ2-2; V: TRBV19; DNA: TGTGCCAGTAGTACAAGGACAGCGAACACCGGGGAGCTGTTTTTT; CDR3: CASSTRTANTGELFF
size: .; D: TRBD2; J: TRBJ2-1; V: TRBV2; DNA: TGTGCCAGCACCGCCGAACTAGCGGGGAGAAATGAGCAGTTCTTC; CDR3: CASTAELAGRNEQFF
size: many; D: .; J: TRBJ1-2; V: TRBV5-5; DNA: TGTGCCAGCAGCCCCCTCCAGGGAGGAGGCTATGGCTACACCTTC; CDR3: CASSPLQGGGYGYTF
size: .; D: TRBD2; J: TRBJ2-2; V: TRBV19; DNA: TGTGCCAGTAGTATAGGTAGCGGGAGATCCGGGGAGCTGTTTTTT; CDR3: CASSIGSGRSGELFF
size: .; D: .; J: TRBJ1-5; V: TRBV19; DNA: TGTGCCAGTAGTATAGCCGACAGGCTCCGAAATCAGCCCCAGCATTTT; CDR3: CASSIADRLRNQPQHF
size: .; D: TRBD2; J: TRBJ2-1; V: TRBV7-3; DNA: TGTGCCAGCAGCACCGGGACTAGCGGTTACAATGAGCAGTTCTTC; CDR3: CASSTGTSGYNEQFF
size: .; D: .; J: TRBJ2-7; V: TRBV11-3; DNA: TGTGCCAGCAGCTTAACGAGCAGCGGCACCGGGGAGCAGTACTTC; CDR3: CASSLTSSGTGEQYF
size: .; D: .; J: TRBJ2-7; V: TRBV10-2; DNA: TGCGCCAGCAGTGAGATAAGGGGAGGCTACGAGCAGTACTTC; CDR3: CASSEIRGGYEQYF
size: many; D: .; J: TRBJ1-1; V: TRBV4-2; DNA: TGTGCCAGCAGCCAAGACTCCAGGGGCACTGAAGCTTTCTTT; CDR3: CASSQDSRGTEAFF
size: .; D: .; J: TRBJ2-3; V: TRBV4-3; DNA: TGCGCCAGCAGCCAAGGTCCAACAGATACGCAGTATTTT; CDR3: CASSQGPTDTQYF